These 6 T cell receptor beta chains originate from one sample sequenced in a study of blood T cell repertoires in COVID-19. Some clones are missing from TCRdb's copy, which holds only in-frame ones; the method was immunoSEQ multiplex PCR. The table has 90,000 to 120,000 clones, almost 85% seen once. Sample: peripheral blood. These receptors came from a human donor in a cohort sampled during active COVID-19.

This clone has a single count. This rearrangement joins TRBV19 to TRBJ1-2; D might be TRBD1 (6 bases). The germline V and J ends were trimmed by 8 bases and 5 bases, with 18 bases remaining between them. The CDR3 runs to 14 residues. CDR1 is LNHDA, CDR2 SQIVND, per germline (reference sequence). The DNA for the CDR3 is TGTGCCAGTCACGAATCCGGGACACCATATGGCTACACCTTC. Encoded protein: CASHESGTPYGYTF.

The V call is TRBV5-5, the J call TRBJ1-6, with 9 bases matching TRBD1. The V gene's germline CDR1 is SGHKS and CDR2 YYEKEE (reference sequence). The CDR3 sequence is 15 residues long. V gave up 3 bases and J gave up 8 bases; unmatched junction bases: 6. The CDR3 nucleotides read TGTGCCAGCAGCTCTCGGACAGGGGCGGATTCACCCCTCCACTTT. Its protein is CASSSRTGADSPLHF.

The CDR3 DNA is TGTGCCAGCAGCTTAGAGGGCGGGAAAGAGACCCAGTACTTC. It is translated as CASSLEGGKETQYF. The rearrangement joins TRBV7-2 to TRBJ2-5, with D possibly matching TRBD2 (6 bases). CDR1 is SGHTA, CDR2 FQGNSA, per germline. The CDR3 contains 14 residues. V gave up 1 base and J gave up 3 bases, with 9 bases separating them.

The rearrangement uses TRBV27 and TRBJ1-4; 7 bases agree with TRBD1. The CDR3 consists of 17 residues. Losses at the gene ends were 2 bases for V and 0 bases for J; bases not matched to a gene: 6. Germline CDR1 is MNHEY and CDR2 is SMNVEV (reference sequence). As DNA, the CDR3 is TGTGCCAGCAGTTTAACAGGGGTTAGGGCAACTAATGAAAAACTGTTTTTT. Amino acid sequence: CASSLTGVRATNEKLFF. Filled out from reference TRBV27 and TRBJ1-4, the complete variable domain reads EAQVTQNPRYLITVTGKKLTVTCSQNMNHEYMSWYRQDPGLGLRQIYYSMNVEVTDKGDVPEGYKVSRKEKRNFPLILESPSPNQTSLYFCASSLTGVRATNEKLFFGSGTQLSVL.

The V call is TRBV7-3, the J call TRBJ1-2; 9 bases agree with TRBD1. The CDR3 is 14 amino acids. The V gene's germline CDR1 is SGHTA and CDR2 FQGTGA. Losses at the gene ends were 5 bases for V and 7 bases for J; bases not matched to a gene: 8. In DNA form, the CDR3 reads TGTGCCAGCAGCCCCCGGGACAGGGCCGGTGGCTACACCTTC. Translating it yields CASSPRDRAGGYTF.

This clone was found a few times. The gene calls are TRBV9 and TRBJ2-2, with 10 bases that match TRBD2. Germline trimming cut 0 bases from V and 4 bases from J; bases unmatched to any gene: 9. From germline, CDR1 is SGDLS and CDR2 YYNGEE. The CDR3 spans 18 residues. The CDR3 protein is CASSVGLAGAGGTGELFF. CDR3 coding DNA: TGTGCCAGCAGCGTAGGGCTAGCGGGAGCAGGAGGCACCGGGGAGCTGTTTTTT.